The 10 T cell receptor beta chains below all came from one sample that was sequenced in a study of CD8 T cells in Susac syndrome. Reverse transcription of roughly 0.5 to 1 ug RNA was carried out with random hexamers. One entry per CDR3 protein results from TCRdb running MiXCR on the immunoSEQ multiplex PCR reads. The repertoire holds 70,000 or so distinct CDR3 sequences, less than 95% seen once, with 0.35% to 0.5% in the top ten. Input material: CD8+ T cells from PBMCs. The source is a human donor with multiple sclerosis.

The chain carries TRBV6-5 and TRBJ1-1; 8 nucleotides align to TRBD1. CDR1 and CDR2 (germline): MNHEY, SVGAGI. V shed 2 bases, J shed 4 bases, and the junction held 3 bases outside the gene matches. This CDR3 is 14 amino acids long. The CDR3 DNA reads TGTGCCAGCAGTTACGACAGGGGTAGCACTGAAGCTTTCTTT. This sequence encodes CASSYDRGSTEAFF.

The rearrangement links TRBV5-1 to TRBJ2-3; 8 nucleotides agree with TRBD2. This CDR3 is built from 15 residues. Trimming took 0 bases from V and 7 from J; bases not matched to a gene: 7. The germline V gene has CDR1 SGHRS and CDR2 YFSETQ. In DNA form, the CDR3 reads TGCGCCAGCAGCTTGGAGGGTAGCGGGGCTTATACGCAGTATTTT. Translating gives CASSLEGSGAYTQYF.

The V gene is TRBV6-5, the J gene TRBJ1-2; no firm D call. Germline V gives CDR1 MNHEY, CDR2 SVGAGI. The CDR3 totals 13 residues. V lost 0 bases to trimming and J lost 3 bases, with 5 bases between them. The CDR3 DNA reads TGTGCCAGCAGTTACTCATCAGACTATGGCTACACCTTC. Translating it yields CASSYSSDYGYTF.

V is TRBV9 and J is TRBJ1-1; 8 bases are shared with TRBD1. The CDR3 runs to 15 residues. The germline V gene has CDR1 SGDLS and CDR2 YYNGEE. Trimming at V came to 3 bases and at J to 3 bases, leaving 7 bases not matched to a gene. The CDR3 loop reads CASSDRDRTYTEAFF. CDR3 DNA: TGTGCCAGCAGCGATAGGGACAGGACTTACACTGAAGCTTTCTTT.

The chain links TRBV29-1 to TRBJ2-1; 13 positions agree with TRBD2. This CDR3 is 19 amino acids long. Germline CDR1 and CDR2: SQVTM and ANQGSEA. J lost 7 bases, V lost 1 base, and 16 bases had no gene match. The CDR3 bases are TGCAGCGTTGAAGTTACAACTAGCGGGAGGGAAAGTAGGGGTAATGAGCAGTTCTTC. This gives the protein CSVEVTTSGRESRGNEQFF.

This chain uses TRBV27 with TRBJ2-3, with 8 bases matching TRBD1. V lost 10 bases to trimming and J lost 6 bases; unmatched junction nucleotides: 9. The germline CDR1 and CDR2 sequences are MNHEY and SMNVEV (reference sequence). The CDR3 is 13 amino acids. In DNA, the CDR3 is TGTGCCATAGGGACAGGCCATCGGGATACGCAGTATTTT. Its translation: CAIGTGHRDTQYF.

This chain connects TRBV3-1 to TRBJ2-3; 7 positions agree with TRBD2. V lost 4 bases, J lost 0 bases, and 4 bases stayed unmatched. Germline V gene lookup returns CDR1 LGHDT and CDR2 YNNKEL (reference sequence). The CDR3 runs to 15 residues. DNA for the CDR3: TGTGCCAGCAGCCCACTTAGCGGGAGCACAGATACGCAGTATTTT. Its protein product is CASSPLSGSTDTQYF.

This chain links TRBV20-1 with TRBJ2-5; tentative D call: TRBD1 (5 bases). The CDR3 totals 16 residues. Trimming cost V 0 bases and J 5 bases, with 19 bases left between them. CDR1 and CDR2 (germline): DFQATT, SNEGSKA (reference sequence). This chain's CDR3 is CSARDASLGQWETQYF. DNA of the CDR3: TGCAGTGCTAGAGATGCTTCTTTGGGGCAGTGGGAGACCCAGTACTTC.

CDR3 amino acids: CSADYSTGYEQYF. As DNA, the CDR3 is TGCAGTGCTGACTACTCGACAGGGTACGAGCAGTACTTC. This chain connects TRBV20-1 to TRBJ2-7, with TRBD1 matching 7 bases. The ends lost 5 bases at V and 4 bases at J; junction bases unmatched: 8. Germline-derived CDR1 and CDR2 are DFQATT and SNEGSKA (reference sequence). The CDR3 consists of 13 residues.

The V gene is TRBV10-3, the J gene TRBJ2-7; TRBD1 aligns across 7 bases. This CDR3 contains 14 residues. The V gene end was trimmed by 3 bases and the J gene end by 7 bases; junction bases not matched to a gene: 9. Germline V lookup: CDR1 ENHRY, CDR2 SYGVKD. CDR3 sequence (DNA): TGTGCCATCAGTGACAGGACAGGTGAGGGGGAGCAGTACTTC. This encodes CAISDRTGEGEQYF.